One sample yielded the 8 T cell receptor beta chains listed below, sequenced in a study of OX40 agonist ivuxolimab in advanced cancers. The library was produced with the immunoSEQ multiplex PCR assay. TCRdb provides this immuneACCESS table in a form limited to in-frame rearrangements. Some clones are lacking; in checked studies, under half of them reflect an unresolved V gene, and why the rest are absent is not known. In this sample the table shows 70,000 or so clones, 85% of which occur a single time. The ten largest clonotypes hold about a sixth of the sample. The sequenced sample was CD4+ or CD8+ T cells sorted from blood, obtained in a trial of the OX40 agonist ivuxolimab. These receptors originate from an adult with an advanced solid tumor such as melanoma, head and neck, liver or kidney cancer.

Points on this clone: One junction end does not reproduce the germline sequence, and a read error may be involved. The chain has TRBV5-6 and TRBJ2-1, with D perhaps matching TRBD1 or TRBD2 (5 bases each). Germline V gives CDR1 SGHDT, CDR2 YYEEEE. This CDR3 is built from 17 residues. CDR3 sequence reads: CASSSPRPGTAYSEQFF. In nucleotides, the CDR3 is TGTGCCAGCAGCTCCCCTCGCCCCGGGACGGCCTACAGTGAGCAGTTCTTC.

The rearrangement links TRBV10-3 to TRBJ2-1, with TRBD2 matching 9 bases. The CDR3 extends over 14 amino acids. The germline CDR1 and CDR2 sequences are ENHRY and SYGVKD. With V trimmed by 6 bases and J by 8 bases, 8 bases remained unmatched. CDR3 bases: TGTGCCATCAGGGGGGCGGGAGGGCCGGATGAGCAGTTCTTC. Its translation: CAIRGAGGPDEQFF.

Only one count was recorded for this clone. The chain is built from TRBV28 and TRBJ2-7; TRBD2 matches at 10 bases. The CDR3 spans 16 residues. Trimming took 0 bases from V and 3 from J; bases not matched to a gene: 5. CDR1 MDHEN and CDR2 SYDVKM come from the germline V gene. In DNA, the CDR3 is TGTGCCAGCAGTTTATGGTCGGCTAGCGGGAGCTACGAGCAGTACTTC. It translates to CASSLWSASGSYEQYF.

The genes are TRBV5-1 and TRBJ1-4; no clear D. CDR1 is SGHRS, CDR2 YFSETQ, per germline. CDR3 length: 13 residues. V was pared by 0 bases and J by 9 bases, with 9 bases between. The CDR3 nucleotides are TGCGCCAGCAGCTTGGAGCGGGGTCAAAAACTGTTTTTT. Translation gives CASSLERGQKLFF.

V is TRBV11-2 and J is TRBJ2-1, with 10 bases matching TRBD2. The CDR3 is 16 residues long. Germline-derived CDR1 and CDR2 are SGHAT and FQNNGV. The junction had 7 bases not matched to a gene; V was cut back by 0 bases and J by 8 bases. Here the CDR3 reads CASSLDRGLASDEQFF. As DNA, the CDR3 is TGTGCCAGCAGCTTAGATAGGGGACTAGCGTCGGATGAGCAGTTCTTC.

This chain uses TRBV5-1 with TRBJ1-2; D ambiguous. Germline V gene sequence: CDR1 SGHRS, CDR2 YFSETQ. Trimming removed 0 bases from V and 3 bases from J, with 9 bases in between. The CDR3 spans 14 residues. CDR3 in DNA: TGCGCCAGCAGCTTGGCGATAGCCGACTATGGCTACACCTTC. This gives the protein CASSLAIADYGYTF.

This sequence joins TRBV7-9 and TRBJ2-7; TRBD1 aligns across 8 bases. V lost 5 bases and J lost 2; bases outside the gene matches: 8. The germline V gene encodes CDR1 SEHNR and CDR2 FQNEAQ (reference sequence). The CDR3 has 15 amino acids. The CDR3 protein is CASSQDGQGAYEQYF. The CDR3 region has the DNA TGTGCCAGCAGCCAAGATGGACAGGGCGCCTACGAGCAGTACTTC.

This clone was seen more than once but under ten times. The genes are TRBV6-6 and TRBJ2-1; D remains ambiguous. CDR1 MNHNY and CDR2 SVGAGI come from the germline V gene (reference sequence). Trimming stripped 6 bases from V and 8 bases from J, with 14 bases between. CDR3 length equals 13 residues. The CDR3 loop reads CASSHAPIHEQFF. The CDR3 DNA reads TGTGCCAGCAGCCACGCTCCAATCCATGAGCAGTTCTTC.